This entry describes one T cell receptor (beta chain). Its antigen is undetermined. The V and J ends lost 6 bases and 0 bases, in that order; junction bases with no gene match: 8. CDR3 length equals 15 residues. Germline lookup yields CDR1 MNHNS and CDR2 SASEGT. This entry belongs to a study of graft-versus-host responses after intestinal transplantation. The wider study: Every one of the recipients received anti-thymocyte globulin induction and afterwards took tacrolimus and steroids for three to four years. Whole-study results and caveats: Allografts from individuals with graft-donor T cell macrochimerism displayed high graft-versus-host to host-versus-graft clonal ratios. Declines in HvG clones occurring early post-transplant were associated with peak circulating GvH clone levels.

Sequencing was performed with immunoSEQ multiplex PCR; in TCRdb, only in-frame clones are kept and a portion is missing. Seen here are tens of thousands of clones, more than 70% observed once, and the top ten hold roughly 2.6%. The chain joins TRBV6-1 to TRBJ2-7, with 7 positions matching TRBD1. This clonotype was sampled from a human donor who received an intestinal transplant. The input for sequencing was unstimulated CD8+ T cells sorted from spleen or lymph node cells, taken before intestinal transplant. The CDR3 sequence is CASRAFTGDSYEQYF. CDR3 bases: TGTGCCAGCAGGGCATTCACAGGGGACTCCTACGAGCAGTACTTC.